The T cell receptor beta chain described here comes from a study of T-cell reconstitution after alpha-beta-depleted transplantation in children. CDR1 MGHRA and CDR2 YSYEKL come from the germline V gene. Trimming took off 0 bases at V and 4 bases at J, with 10 bases between the two ends. This CDR3 is built from 14 residues. Preparation of the TCRbeta library was carried out with unique molecular identifiers. From the PCR reads, TCRdb called clonotypes with MiXCR, one entry per CDR3 protein. The sample has over 85,000 distinct CDR3 sequences; 4.5% to 7.5% are singletons. The rearrangement links TRBV4-1 to TRBJ2-7; D call uncertain. Sequenced here: PBMCs, mostly from graft donor cells, sampled 60 days after TCRalphabeta/CD19-depleted stem cell transplant. This clonotype was sampled from a female patient aged 2-10 years who had a stem cell transplant for Fanconi anemia, so the T cells may come from the graft donor. The CDR3: CASSQDSGLYEQYF. CDR3 coding DNA: TGCGCCAGCAGCCAAGACAGTGGGTTGTACGAGCAGTACTTC.